This entry describes one T cell receptor beta chain. This clonotype was observed many times. Its antigen is currently not known. Base qualities were left out, and no much larger clone turns up one base away. The entry originates in a study of early T cells in non-severe SARS-CoV-2 infection (dated by TCRdb to the early 2020s). About the full investigation: Because TCR sequencing relied on bulk RNA taken from unsorted whole blood, pairing of alpha and beta chains was not possible.

Study-wide conclusions, independent of this receptor: VDJdb matching was skewed toward anti-spike CD8 responses and likely underestimated virus-specific expansions by missing private and CD4 specificities.

A case-control design nested within a healthcare worker cohort in London, UK, was used, with weekly nasopharyngeal swab PCR tests and blood sampling performed. Healthcare workers were enrolled in the week of the UK lockdown, from 23 to 31 March 2020, and were followed every week for up to roughly 15 weeks. Library construction relied on 5' RACE. The data were produced on a NextSeq 500. Unique molecular identifiers were attached to individual cDNA molecules in the TCR library protocol so that sequencing error and PCR bias could be corrected. Both TCR alpha and beta chains were sequenced, and tight co-correlation was observed between alpha and beta sequence abundances in each sample. The authors' pipeline ran thus. Decombinator V4 was used to annotate TCR sequences for V gene, J gene and CDR3. Expanded TCRs were defined as changing significantly between any two time points under a Poisson model with p below 0.0001. Abundances of TCRs were expressed as counts per million after normalisation to the total number of TCRs sequenced in each sample. TRAV1-2 paired with TRAJ12, TRAJ20 or TRAJ33 defined MAIT TCRs, while TRAV10 paired with TRAJ18 defined iNKT TCRs. VDJdb, accessed 1 November 2021, was searched for CMV, EBV and SARS-CoV-2 annotated TCRs, with TCRs annotated for multiple antigens excluded. TCRdb reanalyzed the raw reads on its own, using fastp at Q25 for trimming and MiXCR for clone calling, and kept in-frame beta chains. Rows are unified per CDR3 protein, each entry keeping the most common DNA and genes. TCRdb's processing, not the authors' own work, is the source of the V and J calls. Here the sample has approximately 26,000 distinct CDR3 sequences; 4% to 5% occur a single time. 4.4% of the sample is taken by the ten largest.

The CDR3 runs 14 residues from the cysteine to the phenylalanine. Left in the record is the CDR3 DNA by itself, 42 bases read in frame from the first base. V and J are truncated by 3 bases and 6 bases respectively, leaving an intervening sequence of 14 bases. The receptor's source is an adult who was a healthcare worker with PCR-confirmed SARS-CoV-2 infection or an uninfected control (not recorded which). The chain employs TRBV12-3 or TRBV12-4 and TRBJ1-2; the D gene is perhaps TRBD1, on 5 matching bases. The sample was whole blood. This receptor carries the CDR3 CASSFRGGDDGYTF. The bases are TGTGCCAGCAGTTTTCGGGGGGGTGATGATGGCTACACCTTC.